The rows below give T cell receptor beta chains drawn from one sample of a study of graft-versus-host responses after intestinal transplantation. These receptors have no known antigen. TCRdb's table, derived via immunoSEQ multiplex PCR, lists solely in-frame clones and lacks some. The profile shows fewer than 95,000 clones, approximately 90% of them singletons. The sample in question was unstimulated CD8+ T cells sorted from spleen or lymph node cells, obtained before transplant. The receptors derive from a human donor who was the organ donor for an intestinal transplant. Each CDR3 is given with its conserved first and last residue. The D gene is left open where the match is weak. For some rows the clone size is stated as once, few or many, or as a class when expanded; others skip it.

.	TRBJ1-2	.	TRBV5-1	CASSLSGLLNYGYTF	TGCGCCAGCAGCCTATCGGGACTCCTTAACTATGGCTACACCTTC
.	TRBJ1-1	.	TRBV2	CAGYRDEVATEAFF	TGTGCCGGATACAGGGATGAGGTAGCGACTGAAGCTTTCTTT
.	TRBJ2-5	TRBD2	TRBV7-9	CASSSWASGGYQETQYF	TGTGCCAGCAGCTCATGGGCTAGCGGGGGGTACCAAGAGACCCAGTACTTC
.	TRBJ2-7	.	TRBV19	CASSTWGSSYEQYF	TGTGCCAGTAGTACGTGGGGCTCGTCCTACGAGCAGTACTTC
.	TRBJ2-1	TRBD2	TRBV9	CASSVVSGGAYNEQFF	TGTGCCAGCAGCGTAGTTAGCGGGGGGGCGTACAATGAGCAGTTCTTC
.	TRBJ2-1	.	TRBV7-9	CASSLDPGDEQFF	TGTGCCAGCAGCTTAGATCCGGGTGATGAGCAGTTCTTC
.	TRBJ1-1	TRBD1	TRBV9	CASSRRGHMNTEAFF	TGTGCCAGCAGCCGCAGGGGGCATATGAACACTGAAGCTTTCTTT
.	TRBJ2-1	TRBD2	TRBV19	CASSIYLSGGAENEQFF	TGTGCCAGTAGTATTTATCTGAGCGGGGGGGCGGAGAATGAGCAGTTCTTC
few	TRBJ2-7	TRBD2	TRBV14	CASRTSGDSYEQYF	TGTGCCAGCAGGACTAGCGGGGACTCCTACGAGCAGTACTTC
.	TRBJ1-1	.	TRBV2	CASRYTVAPMNTEAFF	TGTGCCAGCAGGTACACAGTGGCCCCCATGAACACTGAAGCTTTCTTT
.	TRBJ2-7	.	TRBV5-1	CASSLVARPSYEQYF	TGCGCCAGCAGCTTGGTGGCTAGACCATCCTACGAGCAGTACTTC
.	TRBJ1-1	.	TRBV7-9	CASEQSGNTEAFF	TGTGCCAGCGAACAATCGGGGAACACTGAAGCTTTCTTT
.	TRBJ1-2	.	TRBV6-5	CASSYGRQENYGYTF	TGTGCCAGCAGTTACGGGCGACAGGAAAACTATGGCTACACCTTC
.	TRBJ2-7	TRBD2	TRBV4-2	CASSQGVAGGPPGEQYF	TGTGCCAGCAGCCAAGGGGTGGCGGGGGGGCCACCAGGCGAGCAGTACTTC
.	TRBJ2-7	TRBD2	TRBV5-8	CASSLAGGIYEQYF	TGTGCCAGCAGCTTGGCCGGGGGGATTTACGAGCAGTACTTC
.	TRBJ2-2	.	TRBV7-6	CASSLVMGQWNTGELFF	TGTGCCAGCAGCTTAGTGATGGGACAATGGAACACCGGGGAGCTGTTTTTT
.	TRBJ2-7	.	TRBV9	CASSVTGVAPSYEQYF	TGTGCCAGCAGCGTGACAGGCGTGGCGCCTTCGTACGAGCAGTACTTC
.	TRBJ1-5	TRBD1	TRBV19	CASSMGTGYSNQPQHF	TGTGCCAGTAGTATGGGGACAGGGTATAGCAATCAGCCCCAGCATTTT
.	TRBJ2-1	TRBD2	TRBV9	CASSLRSRGLDSHEQFF	TGTGCCAGCAGCTTACGAAGCCGGGGACTAGACTCCCATGAGCAGTTCTTC
.	TRBJ2-7	TRBD1	TRBV27	CASSWTGDYEQYF	TGTGCCAGCAGTTGGACAGGGGACTACGAGCAGTACTTC
.	TRBJ2-7	TRBD1	TRBV4-3	CASSPTGGDYEQYF	TGCGCCAGCAGCCCGACAGGGGGGGACTACGAGCAGTACTTC
.	TRBJ2-7	TRBD2	TRBV4-1	CASSQDLAGANYEQYF	TGCGCCAGCAGCCAAGACCTAGCGGGGGCCAACTACGAGCAGTACTTC
.	TRBJ1-3	.	TRBV29-1	CSVLSSSGNTIYF	TGCAGCGTTCTGAGTTCCTCTGGAAACACCATATATTTT
.	TRBJ1-1	.	TRBV7-9	CASSLVGDGEAFF	TGTGCCAGCAGCTTAGTGGGAGATGGTGAAGCTTTCTTT
once	TRBJ1-4	.	TRBV9	CASSVGTRPTNEKLFF	TGTGCCAGCAGCGTAGGGACAAGACCAACTAATGAAAAACTGTTTTTT
once	TRBJ2-7	TRBD1	TRBV4-3	CASSQERADRGPYEQYF	TGCGCCAGCAGCCAAGAGCGGGCGGACAGGGGGCCATACGAGCAGTACTTC
.	TRBJ1-5	.	TRBV19	CASSWGVNQPQHF	TGTGCCAGTAGTTGGGGGGTCAATCAGCCCCAGCATTTT
.	TRBJ2-1	TRBD2	TRBV29-1	CSVEVRLAGSYNEQFF	TGCAGCGTTGAAGTCCGGCTAGCGGGATCTTACAATGAGCAGTTCTTC
.	TRBJ1-1	.	TRBV5-4	CASSLAMAGLDTEAFF	TGTGCCAGCAGCTTGGCCATGGCGGGGTTGGACACTGAAGCTTTCTTT
.	TRBJ2-3	.	TRBV4-1	CASSQVNVADTQYF	TGCGCCAGCAGCCAAGTCAACGTAGCAGATACGCAGTATTTT
.	TRBJ1-4	.	TRBV2	CASRRGFEPGEKLFF	TGTGCCAGCAGGAGAGGGTTTGAACCCGGCGAAAAACTGTTTTTT
.	TRBJ2-7	.	TRBV7-2	CASSLGAGGGHEQYF	TGTGCCAGCAGCTTAGGAGCGGGCGGGGGCCACGAGCAGTACTTC
.	TRBJ2-4	.	TRBV28	CASSLPQGIRYF	TGTGCCAGCAGTTTACCCCAGGGGATACGGTACTTC
.	TRBJ1-2	TRBD1	TRBV18	CASSPTGEHSNYGYTF	TGTGCCAGCTCCCCGACAGGGGAGCATAGTAACTATGGCTACACCTTC
.	TRBJ1-1	.	TRBV27	CASSLLPNTEAFF	TGTGCCAGCAGTTTACTCCCCAACACTGAAGCTTTCTTT
.	TRBJ1-1	TRBD1	TRBV9	CASSVGDRGGTEAFF	TGTGCCAGCAGCGTAGGGGACAGGGGTGGGACTGAAGCTTTCTTT
.	TRBJ2-7	.	TRBV5-1	CASSGPSYEQYF	TGCGCCAGCAGCGGCCCCTCCTACGAGCAGTACTTC
.	TRBJ2-3	.	TRBV6-4	CASSEGARMTTSTDTQYF	TGTGCCAGCAGTGAGGGGGCTCGGATGACGACTAGCACAGATACGCAGTATTTT
.	TRBJ1-4	TRBD1	TRBV7-9	CASSLTRDRLNEKLFF	TGTGCCAGCAGCTTGACCAGGGACAGGCTTAATGAAAAACTGTTTTTT
once	TRBJ2-7	.	TRBV4-3	CASSQGTVSYEQYF	TGCGCCAGCAGCCAAGGGACAGTTTCCTACGAGCAGTACTTC
.	TRBJ2-1	.	TRBV4-1	CASSPPGLSNEQFF	TGCGCCAGCAGCCCTCCCGGTCTATCCAATGAGCAGTTCTTC
.	TRBJ1-2	.	TRBV12-5	CASGLSGWGNVYYGYTF	TGTGCTAGTGGTTTGTCTGGGTGGGGCAACGTGTACTATGGCTACACCTTC
.	TRBJ2-7	TRBD1	TRBV19	CASRDRGFPYEQYF	TGTGCCAGTAGGGACAGGGGCTTTCCCTACGAGCAGTACTTC
.	TRBJ1-5	.	TRBV27	CASSFGEGQPQHF	TGTGCCAGCAGTTTTGGGGAGGGTCAGCCCCAGCATTTT
.	TRBJ2-2	.	TRBV19	CASRRGNTGELFF	TGTGCCAGTAGAAGAGGGAACACCGGGGAGCTGTTTTTT
.	TRBJ2-7	TRBD1	TRBV19	CASSPGTGYEQYF	TGTGCCAGTAGTCCTGGGACAGGCTACGAGCAGTACTTC
.	TRBJ2-5	TRBD1	TRBV4-3	CASSQPGTGAMETQYF	TGCGCCAGCAGCCAACCCGGGACAGGGGCGATGGAGACCCAGTACTTC
.	TRBJ2-3	.	TRBV27	CASSPSTDTQYF	TGTGCCAGCAGCCCTAGCACAGATACGCAGTATTTT
.	TRBJ2-1	TRBD2	TRBV7-3	CASSLIAGGYNEQFF	TGTGCCAGCAGCTTAATAGCGGGGGGCTACAATGAGCAGTTCTTC
once	TRBJ2-7	.	TRBV5-1	CASSSSLYEQYF	TGCGCCAGCAGCTCGTCCCTCTACGAGCAGTACTTC
.	TRBJ2-1	.	TRBV5-8	CAGVGESPYNEQFF	TGTGCCGGGGTTGGGGAGTCCCCCTACAATGAGCAGTTCTTC
.	TRBJ2-5	TRBD1	TRBV18	CASSPWTGEETQYF	TGTGCCAGCTCACCATGGACAGGGGAAGAGACCCAGTACTTC
.	TRBJ1-6	TRBD1	TRBV27	CASSHRGNSPLHF	TGTGCCAGCTCACACAGGGGCAATTCACCCCTCCACTTT
.	TRBJ1-2	.	TRBV4-1	CASSQGQGPALIYGYTF	TGCGCCAGCAGCCAAGGGCAGGGTCCTGCCCTAATTTATGGCTACACCTTC
.	TRBJ1-1	.	TRBV6-5	CASSPTGDYTEAFF	TGTGCCAGCAGTCCTACGGGGGACTACACTGAAGCTTTCTTT